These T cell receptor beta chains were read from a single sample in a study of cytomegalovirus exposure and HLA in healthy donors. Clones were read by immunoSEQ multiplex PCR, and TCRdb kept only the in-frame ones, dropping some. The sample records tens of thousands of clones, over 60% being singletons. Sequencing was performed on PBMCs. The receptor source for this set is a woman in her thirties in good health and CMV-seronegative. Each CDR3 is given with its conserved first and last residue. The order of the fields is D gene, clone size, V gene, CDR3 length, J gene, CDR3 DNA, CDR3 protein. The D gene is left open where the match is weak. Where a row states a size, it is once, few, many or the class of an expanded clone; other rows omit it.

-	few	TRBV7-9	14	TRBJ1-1	TGTGCCAGCAGCCCCATCGGGGGTGGCACTGAAGCTTTCTTT	CASSPIGGGTEAFF
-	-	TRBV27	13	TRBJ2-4	TGTGCCAGCAGTGCGGGGTGGCAAAACATTCAGTACTTC	CASSAGWQNIQYF
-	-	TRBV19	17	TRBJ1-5	TGTGCCAGTAGTATGCCCCTACAGGGACGGAGCAATCAGCCCCAGCATTTT	CASSMPLQGRSNQPQHF
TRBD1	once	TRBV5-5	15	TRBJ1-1	TGTGCCAGCAGCTTGCATCGTCAGGGGGCGATGGAAGCTTTCTTT	CASSLHRQGAMEAFF
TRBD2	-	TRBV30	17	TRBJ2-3	TGTGCCTGGAGTGTAACGGTTTCAGTGCGGGAGGCAGATACGCAGTATTTT	CAWSVTVSVREADTQYF
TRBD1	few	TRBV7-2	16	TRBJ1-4	TGTGCCAGCAGCTTAGATAGCGGACAGGGAGGGGAAAAACTGTTTTTT	CASSLDSGQGGEKLFF
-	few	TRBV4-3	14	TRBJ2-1	TGCGCCAGCAGCCCCCAAGCACTCTCCAATGAGCAGTTCTTC	CASSPQALSNEQFF
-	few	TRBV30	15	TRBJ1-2	TGTGCCTGGAACAAAGCGGGTGTGCGGAACTATGGCTACACCTTC	CAWNKAGVRNYGYTF
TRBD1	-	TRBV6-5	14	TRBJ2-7	TGTGCCAGCAGGATGGGACAGGGGATCTACGAGCAGTACTTC	CASRMGQGIYEQYF
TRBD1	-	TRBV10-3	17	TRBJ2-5	TGTGCCATCAGTGGGCTACAGGGGGGCGCGGGACAAGAGACCCAGTACTTC	CAISGLQGGAGQETQYF
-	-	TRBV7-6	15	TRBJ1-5	TGTGCCAGCAGCTGGATGAGCGGGAGAGATCAGCCCCAGCATTTT	CASSWMSGRDQPQHF
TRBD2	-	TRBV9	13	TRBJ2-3	TGTGCCAGCAGGTGGGAGGGAACAGATACGCAGTATTTT	CASRWEGTDTQYF
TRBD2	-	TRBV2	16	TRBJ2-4	TGTGCCAGCAGTGTACTAGCGGGAGGGCTGAGGGACATTCAGTACTTC	CASSVLAGGLRDIQYF
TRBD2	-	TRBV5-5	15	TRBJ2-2	TGTGCCAGCAGCTTGCGCGGGAGAGGGTCCGGGGAGCTGTTTTTT	CASSLRGRGSGELFF
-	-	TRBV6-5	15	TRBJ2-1	TGTGCCAGCAGTCCGTACGGCGGGAAAGACAATGAGCAGTTCTTC	CASSPYGGKDNEQFF
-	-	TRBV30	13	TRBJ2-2	TGTGCCTGGAGTGTACTAGTTCCCGGGGAGCTGTTTTTT	CAWSVLVPGELFF
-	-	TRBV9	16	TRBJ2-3	TGTGCCAGCACCACTGGGAGAGGAACACACACAGATACGCAGTATTTT	CASTTGRGTHTDTQYF
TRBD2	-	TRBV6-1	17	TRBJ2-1	TGTGCCAGCAGTGAAGCCTACGGGGCGGGAGCCTACAATGAGCAGTTCTTC	CASSEAYGAGAYNEQFF
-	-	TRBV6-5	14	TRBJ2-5	TGTGCCAGCAGGCCTGGCAGAGGGAGAGAGACCCAGTACTTC	CASRPGRGRETQYF
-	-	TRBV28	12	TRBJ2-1	TGTGCCAGCACCACAGGGTTCAATGAGCAGTTCTTC	CASTTGFNEQFF
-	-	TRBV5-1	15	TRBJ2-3	TGCGCCAGCAGCCGGGGGACCCAGGGGGCAGATACGCAGTATTTT	CASSRGTQGADTQYF
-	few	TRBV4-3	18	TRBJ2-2	TGCGCCAGCAGCCAAGGGCTACTTAGCGGTGAACGGACCGGGGAGCTGTTTTTT	CASSQGLLSGERTGELFF
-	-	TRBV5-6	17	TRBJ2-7	TGTGCCAGCAGCTACCGAGGGGGGACAGCGAAGTTCTACGAGCAGTACTTC	CASSYRGGTAKFYEQYF